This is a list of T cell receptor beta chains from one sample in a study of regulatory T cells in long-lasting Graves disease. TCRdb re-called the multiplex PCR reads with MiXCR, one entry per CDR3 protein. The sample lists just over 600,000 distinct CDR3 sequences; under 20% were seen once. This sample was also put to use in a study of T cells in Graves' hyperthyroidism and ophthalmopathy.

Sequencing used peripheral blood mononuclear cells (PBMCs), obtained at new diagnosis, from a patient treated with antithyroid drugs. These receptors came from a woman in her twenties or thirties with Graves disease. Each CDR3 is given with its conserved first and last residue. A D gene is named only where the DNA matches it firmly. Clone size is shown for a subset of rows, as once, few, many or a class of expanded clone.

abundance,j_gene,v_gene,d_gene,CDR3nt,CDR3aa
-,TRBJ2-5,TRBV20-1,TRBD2,TGCAGTGCTCCGCCTAGCGGATATCAGGAGACCCAGTACTTC,CSAPPSGYQETQYF
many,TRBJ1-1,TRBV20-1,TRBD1,TGCAGTGCTATGGGACAGGGGAACACTGAAGCTTTCTTT,CSAMGQGNTEAFF
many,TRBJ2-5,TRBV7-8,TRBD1,TGTGCCAGCAGCTTAGAGCAGGGGGCCCAGTACTTC,CASSLEQGAQYF
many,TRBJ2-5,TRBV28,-,TGTGCCAGCAGTTCCGGGGGCGCAGGAGAGACCCAGTACTTC,CASSSGGAGETQYF
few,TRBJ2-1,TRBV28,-,TGTGCCAGCAGTGGAGGGAGCAGACCTTACAATGAGCAGTTCTTC,CASSGGSRPYNEQFF
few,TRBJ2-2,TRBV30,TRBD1,TGTGCAATCGACAGGGAGAACACCGGGGAGCTGTTTTTT,CAIDRENTGELFF
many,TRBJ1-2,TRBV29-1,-,TGCAGCGTTTCTCGGACAACTGGCATTGGCTACACCTTC,CSVSRTTGIGYTF
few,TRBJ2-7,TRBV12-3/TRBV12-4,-,TGTGCCAGCAGTTTATCGCGAGGGAACGAGCAGTACTTC,CASSLSRGNEQYF
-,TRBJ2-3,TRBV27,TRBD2,TGTGCCAGCAGGAGGCGGGGGAGCACAGATACGCAGTATTTT,CASRRRGSTDTQYF
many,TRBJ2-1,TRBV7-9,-,TGTGCCAGCAGCTTAGCCTCCTTGGGCAATGAGCAGTTCTTC,CASSLASLGNEQFF
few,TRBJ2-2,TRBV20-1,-,TGCAGTGCTAGAGAGTCGGGCAGGGTGTTGACCGGGGAGCTGTTTTTT,CSARESGRVLTGELFF
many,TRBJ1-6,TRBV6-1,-,TGTGCCAGCAGTGAAGCTGGTCAGACCCACTTT,CASSEAGQTHF
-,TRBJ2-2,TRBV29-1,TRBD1,TGCAGCGTCCTCAGGGGGTTTGACACCGGGGAGCTGTTTTTT,CSVLRGFDTGELFF
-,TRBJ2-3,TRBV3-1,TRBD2,TGTGCCAGCAGCCCCTTAGCGGGAAAGGCCACAGATACGCAGTATTTT,CASSPLAGKATDTQYF
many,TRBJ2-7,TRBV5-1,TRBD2,TGCGCCAGTGCTGACGGAGCGGGAGGAACCTACGAGCAGTACTTC,CASADGAGGTYEQYF
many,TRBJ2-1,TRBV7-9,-,TGTGCCAGCAGCTATAGGGGGGGCTACAATGAGCAGTTCTTC,CASSYRGGYNEQFF
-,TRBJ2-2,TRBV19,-,TGTGCCAGTAGGGAGCGGGTCGGGGAGCTGTTTTTT,CASRERVGELFF
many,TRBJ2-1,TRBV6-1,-,TGTGCCAGCAGTGAATCTCGAAACAATGAGCAGTTCTTC,CASSESRNNEQFF
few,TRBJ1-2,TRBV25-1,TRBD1,TGTGCCAGCAGTGCCATCGACAGGGGCTATAACTATGGCTACACCTTC,CASSAIDRGYNYGYTF
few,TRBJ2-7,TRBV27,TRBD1,TGTGCCAGCAGTGAGACCGGGACAGGGTCCTACGAGCAGTACTTC,CASSETGTGSYEQYF
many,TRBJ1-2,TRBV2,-,TGTGCCAGCAGTGGGGGACTGAGGACATACTATGGCTACACCTTC,CASSGGLRTYYGYTF
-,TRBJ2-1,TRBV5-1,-,TGCGCCAGCAGCGTGGTCCTAGCGAACTACAATGAGCAGTTCTTC,CASSVVLANYNEQFF